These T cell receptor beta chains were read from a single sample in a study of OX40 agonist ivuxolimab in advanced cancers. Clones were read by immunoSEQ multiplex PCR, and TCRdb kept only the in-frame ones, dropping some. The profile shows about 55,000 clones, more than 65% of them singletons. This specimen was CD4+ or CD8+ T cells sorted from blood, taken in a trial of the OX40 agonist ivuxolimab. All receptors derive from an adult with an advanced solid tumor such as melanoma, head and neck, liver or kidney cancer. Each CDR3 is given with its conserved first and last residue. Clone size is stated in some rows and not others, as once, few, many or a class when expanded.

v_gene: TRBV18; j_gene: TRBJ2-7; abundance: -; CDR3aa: CASSATGTGGSEQYF
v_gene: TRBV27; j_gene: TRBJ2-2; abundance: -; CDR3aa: CASSLHGQGNTGELFF
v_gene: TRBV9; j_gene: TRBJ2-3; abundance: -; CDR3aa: CASTYSGGAPDTQYF
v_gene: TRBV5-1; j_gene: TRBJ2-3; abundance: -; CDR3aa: CASRKQGTTDTQYF
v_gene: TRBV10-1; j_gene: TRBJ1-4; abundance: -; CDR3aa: CASSDPGLGNEKLFF
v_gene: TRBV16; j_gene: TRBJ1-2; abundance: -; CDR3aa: CASSQRGPNYGYTF
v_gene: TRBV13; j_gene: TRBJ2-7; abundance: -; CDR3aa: CASSIRTSGSYEQYF
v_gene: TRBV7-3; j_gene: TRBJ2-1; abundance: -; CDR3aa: CASSRLASSYNEQFF
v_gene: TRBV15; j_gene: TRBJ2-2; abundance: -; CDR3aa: CATSREGTGELFF
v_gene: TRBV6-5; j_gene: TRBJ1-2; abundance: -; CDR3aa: CASSFSTQGLGYTF
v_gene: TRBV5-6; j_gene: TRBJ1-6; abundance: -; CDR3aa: CASSLGLLNSPLHF
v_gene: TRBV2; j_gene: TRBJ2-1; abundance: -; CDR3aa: CASSSNEQFF
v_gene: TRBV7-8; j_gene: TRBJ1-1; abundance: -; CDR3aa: CASSLISNTEAFF
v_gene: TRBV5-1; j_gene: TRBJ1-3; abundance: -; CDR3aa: CASASVAGNTIYF
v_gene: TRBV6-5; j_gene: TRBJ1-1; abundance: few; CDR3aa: CASSYLDRPEAFF
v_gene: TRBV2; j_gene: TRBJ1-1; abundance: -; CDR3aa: CASQRRGGSSGAEAFF
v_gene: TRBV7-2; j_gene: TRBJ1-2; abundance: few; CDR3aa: CASSLNAGGYGYTF
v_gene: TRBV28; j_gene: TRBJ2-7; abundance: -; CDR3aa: CASSLTQGSSYEQYF
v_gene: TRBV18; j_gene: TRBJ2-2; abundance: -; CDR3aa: CASSPLAGVLNTGELFF
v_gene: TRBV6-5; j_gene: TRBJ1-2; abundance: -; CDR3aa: CASTDLYGYTF
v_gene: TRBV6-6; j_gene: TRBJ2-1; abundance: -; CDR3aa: CASRRGSSYNEQFF
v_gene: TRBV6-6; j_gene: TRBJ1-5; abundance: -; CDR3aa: CASRPGTGGLNQPQHF
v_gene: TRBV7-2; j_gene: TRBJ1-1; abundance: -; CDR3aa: CASSLGKLMNTEAFF
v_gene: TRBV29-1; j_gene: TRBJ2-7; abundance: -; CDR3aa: CSVAFEAYEQYF
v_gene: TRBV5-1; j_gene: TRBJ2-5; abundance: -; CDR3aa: CASSLSGVNQETQYF
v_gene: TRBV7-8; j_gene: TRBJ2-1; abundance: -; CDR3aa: CASSFRAGGPREQFF
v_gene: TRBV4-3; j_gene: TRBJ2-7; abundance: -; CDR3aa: CASSQDQVEGKQGGFYEQYF
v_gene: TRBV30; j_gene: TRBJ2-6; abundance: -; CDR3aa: CARWDISGANVLTF
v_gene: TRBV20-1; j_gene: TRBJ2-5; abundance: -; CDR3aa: CSARDLETQYF
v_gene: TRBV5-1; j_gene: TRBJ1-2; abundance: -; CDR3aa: CASSLGGENYGYTF
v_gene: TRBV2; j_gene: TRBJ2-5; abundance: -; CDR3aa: CASSWTEETQYF
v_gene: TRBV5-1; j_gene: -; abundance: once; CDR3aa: CASSSGTVLYEQYF
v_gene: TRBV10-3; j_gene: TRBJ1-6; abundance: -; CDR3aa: CAISLAGSVNSPLHF
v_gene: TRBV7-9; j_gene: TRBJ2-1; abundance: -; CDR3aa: CASSLIKYNEQFF
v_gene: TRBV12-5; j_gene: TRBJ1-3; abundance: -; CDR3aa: CASGNIRVVEPGNTIYF
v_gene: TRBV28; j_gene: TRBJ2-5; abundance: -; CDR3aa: CASSHHRGGETQYF
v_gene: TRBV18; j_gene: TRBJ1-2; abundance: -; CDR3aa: CASSPDRTYGYTF
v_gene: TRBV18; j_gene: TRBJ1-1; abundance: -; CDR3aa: CASSPIWDEAFF
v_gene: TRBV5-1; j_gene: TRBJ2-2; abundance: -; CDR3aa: CASSLPAGGPGGELFF